This T cell receptor (beta chain) was retrieved from a study of T-cell reconstitution after alpha-beta-depleted transplantation in children. Study-wide results and caveats: Newly produced T cells mostly provided counts and TCRbeta diversity after one year, as hyperexpanded clones declined. About two months after transplant, alpha-beta T cells reportedly came from several hundred expanded graft clones.

Preparation of the TCRbeta library used unique molecular identifiers. TCRdb used MiXCR to reprocess the PCR reads, holding one entry per CDR3 protein. The table shows 200,000 to 250,000 distinct CDR3 sequences, with approximately 11% occurring only once. V lost 0 bases and J lost 2, with 6 bases in between. This CDR3 comprises 14 residues. Germline V gene lookup returns CDR1 LNHNV and CDR2 YYDKDF (reference sequence). This clonotype was counted a few times. Its matching antigen is unknown. This chain links TRBV15 with TRBJ2-3; unclear D gene. This clonotype was sampled from a child under three years old with acute myeloid leukemia, due to receive a stem cell transplant. Sequencing was performed on PBMCs, taken before TCRalphabeta/CD19-depleted stem cell transplant. CDR3 protein: CATSRDLFTDTQYF. In DNA form, the CDR3 reads TGTGCCACCAGCAGAGATCTTTTCACAGATACGCAGTATTTT.